The clone carrying this T cell receptor beta chain was recorded a few times. What it binds is not known. These data belong to a study of beta chain features in type 1 diabetes. General study findings and limits: Patients' naive, central memory and Treg TCRB repertoires seemed closer to one another than those of healthy donors. In these data, an HLA type influence on TCRB rearrangement remained unresolved. A pattern of fewer insertions and more deletions at VDJ junctions was seen in type 1 diabetes patients.

This CDR3 has 14 residues. Germline CDR1 is SGHDT and CDR2 is YYEEEE. V trimming: 4 bases; J trimming: 6 bases; junction bases outside the gene matches: 6. The sequenced template was cDNA made from the entire isolated RNA. This table comes from immunoSEQ multiplex PCR, and its TCRdb copy is limited to in-frame clones, with some not included. Of 150,000 or so clones listed, about a tenth are singletons. The chain carries TRBV5-6 and TRBJ2-5, with 10 bases lining up with TRBD2. The sample taken for sequencing was central memory CD4+ T cells from blood. The receptor's source is a man aged 18 to 29 in good health. The CDR3 sequence is CASSALAGEKTQYF. The CDR3 DNA reads TGTGCCAGCAGCGCCCTAGCGGGGGAAAAGACCCAGTACTTC.